Listed here are 19 T cell receptor beta chains from one sample, sequenced in a study of T cell responses to AZD1222 COVID-19 vaccine. Measured with immunoSEQ multiplex PCR; TCRdb has only the in-frame clones, and not every one. The sample carries 90,000 to 130,000 clones, about 94% recorded once. The specimen was peripheral blood, collected 28 days after the second AZD1222 dose. The source of these receptors is an adult who received the AZD1222 COVID-19 vaccine.

This clone was detected only a few times. The chain uses TRBV4-1 and TRBJ2-1, with 12 positions matching TRBD2. Germline lookup yields CDR1 MGHRA and CDR2 YSYEKL. After removal of 3 bases from V and 0 bases from J, the junction contained 12 bases not matched to a gene. This CDR3 contains 20 residues. The CDR3 region has the DNA TGCGCCAGCAGCCATGTAGGACTAGCGGGATCCTTGAGCTCCTACAATGAGCAGTTCTTC. Translation gives CASSHVGLAGSLSSYNEQFF.

CDR3 sequence: CASSRDRATYNEQFF. The CDR3 coding sequence is TGTGCCAGCAGCCGGGACAGGGCCACCTACAATGAGCAGTTCTTC. The chain joins TRBV11-3 to TRBJ2-1; 9 bases fit TRBD1. Unmatched junction bases numbered 4, after V lost 5 bases and J lost 2 bases. CDR1 and CDR2 (germline): SGHNT, YENEEA. CDR3 length: 15 residues.

The chain links TRBV10-1 to TRBJ2-2; D might be TRBD1 (6 bases). The CDR3 covers 15 residues. Deletions cut 2 bases from V and 5 bases from J, with 12 bases between. In germline, CDR1 is WNHNN, CDR2 SYGVQD (reference sequence). The CDR3 nucleotides are TGCGCCAGCAGTGAGACCAAAACAGGGACCGGGGAGCTGTTTTTT. Its protein is CASSETKTGTGELFF.

The chain combines TRBV29-1 with TRBJ1-2; D ambiguous. The V and J ends lost 2 bases and 6 bases respectively, with 10 bases between them. CDR1 and CDR2 (germline): SQVTM, ANQGSEA. The CDR3 is 12 amino acids. For the CDR3, the DNA is TGCAGCGTTGAACCCCTTGAGGATGGCTACACCTTC. Its protein is CSVEPLEDGYTF.

The chain joins TRBV25-1 to TRBJ1-6; 8 bases align to TRBD1. V lost 11 bases and J lost 5; bases outside the gene matches: 8. CDR1 is MGHDK, CDR2 SYGVNS, per germline. This CDR3 is built from 14 residues. The chain's CDR3 is CAGKTGADNSPLHF. The CDR3 DNA reads TGTGCCGGAAAGACAGGGGCCGATAATTCACCCCTCCACTTT.

The chain is built from TRBV5-4 and TRBJ1-2; D not resolved. This CDR3 has 14 amino acids. The V gene lost 4 bases and the J gene lost 3 bases, with 13 bases spanning the gap. Germline CDR1 reads SGHNT; CDR2 reads YYREEE (reference sequence). The CDR3, as DNA: TGTGCCAGCAGCCCCCCCGGAAGGGACTATGGCTACACCTTC. This gives the protein CASSPPGRDYGYTF.

This chain joins TRBV5-1 and TRBJ2-7, with D possibly matching TRBD1 (7 bases). The V gene lost 3 bases and the J gene lost 3 bases, with 10 bases spanning the gap. CDR1 is SGHRS and CDR2 is YFSETQ in the germline V gene. The CDR3 is 13 amino acids. This chain's CDR3 is CASSSGDSYEQYF. The CDR3 region has the DNA TGCGCCAGCAGCTCGGGGGACAGCTACGAGCAGTACTTC.

This clone showed up just once. The chain employs TRBV9 and TRBJ2-1; D tentatively reads TRBD1 or TRBD2 (5 bases each). The CDR3 is 14 amino acids. Trimming left V 3 bases short and J 5 bases short, with 12 bases between. Looked up from germline, CDR1 is SGDLS and CDR2 is YYNGEE. CDR3 region: CASSAERGDNEQFF. DNA of the CDR3: TGTGCCAGCAGCGCCGAGAGGGGCGACAATGAGCAGTTCTTC.

The genes are TRBV27 and TRBJ2-7; D is unresolved. V was cut by 3 bases and J by 1 base, with 4 bases left in between. Germline lookup yields CDR1 MNHEY and CDR2 SMNVEV (reference sequence). This CDR3 contains 12 residues. The CDR3 loop is CASSLVSYEQYF. DNA of the CDR3: TGTGCCAGCAGTTTGGTTTCCTACGAGCAGTACTTC.

The V gene is TRBV27, the J gene TRBJ2-7; TRBD2 is a possible D gene (6 bases). Trimming removed 9 bases from V and 3 bases from J, with 15 bases in between. This CDR3 contains 13 residues. Per germline, CDR1 MNHEY and CDR2 SMNVEV (reference sequence). The CDR3, as DNA: TGTGCCAGTTCTCTCGGGAGCCGCTACGAGCAGTACTTC. Encoded protein: CASSLGSRYEQYF.

The chain combines TRBV10-2 with TRBJ1-1, with TRBD1 as a possible D gene (6 bases). The germline gives CDR1 WSHSY, CDR2 SAAADI. Between the trimmed V and J ends, which lost 4 bases and 4 bases, there was a span of 22 bases. The CDR3 consists of 17 residues. CDR3 nucleotides: TGCGCCAGCAGTGTTAACATGGCTAGGGGGGCGCGCACTGAAGCTTTCTTT. It is translated as CASSVNMARGARTEAFF.

V and J are TRBV29-1 and TRBJ1-2; D is undetermined. The CDR3 extends over 13 amino acids. V gave up 6 bases and J gave up 6 bases, with 17 bases separating them. Germline CDR1 SQVTM, CDR2 ANQGSEA. The CDR3 sequence: CSVPVRAEHGYTF. DNA of the CDR3: TGCAGCGTACCCGTGCGGGCGGAACATGGCTACACCTTC.

This clone was seen only once. The J gene is TRBJ1-2, the V gene TRBV7-9, with D hard to call. CDR1 and CDR2 (germline): SEHNR, FQNEAQ (reference sequence). The CDR3 is made up of 15 amino acids. V lost 1 base to trimming and J lost 2 bases, with 11 bases between them. The chain's CDR3 is CASSLVLARNYGYTF. The CDR3 region has the DNA TGTGCCAGCAGCTTAGTCCTCGCGCGGAACTATGGCTACACCTTC. The variable domain in full, completed from reference TRBV7-9 and TRBJ1-2, reads DTGVSQNPRHKITKRGQNVTFRCDPISEHNRLYWYRQTLGQGPEFLTYFQNEAQLEKSRLLSDRFSAERPKGSFSTLEIQRTEQGDSAMYLCASSLVLARNYGYTFGSGTRLTVV.

Relative to its sample, this clone is medium-sized. The CDR3 DNA sequence: TGTGCCAGCAGTTCCGGGCAGGGGAGCGTGGCAGATACGCAGTATTTT. Its protein is CASSSGQGSVADTQYF. The chain joins TRBV27 to TRBJ2-3; tentative D call: TRBD1 (6 bases). CDR1 is MNHEY, CDR2 SMNVEV, per germline (reference sequence). V dropped 4 bases and J dropped 4 bases, with 18 bases sitting between them. This CDR3 region has 16 residues.

This clone was observed once. The chain employs TRBV4-2 and TRBJ1-2; 8 bases align to TRBD1. Trimming took 0 bases from V and 8 from J; bases not matched to a gene: 2. This CDR3 region has 13 residues. Germline loops: CDR1 LGHNA, CDR2 YNFKEQ. The CDR3 nucleotides are TGTGCCAGCAGCCAAGATCGGGACAGGGGCTACACCTTC. Translating it yields CASSQDRDRGYTF.

This sequence joins TRBV18 and TRBJ2-3; TRBD2 aligns across 9 bases. The V and J ends lost 0 bases and 5 bases, in that order; junction bases with no gene match: 6. Germline V lookup: CDR1 KGHSH, CDR2 LQKENI. The CDR3 consists of 16 residues. Here the CDR3 reads CASSPPSGSLGDTQYF. Here the CDR3 DNA reads TGTGCCAGCTCACCACCTAGCGGGAGCTTAGGAGATACGCAGTATTTT.

The rearrangement uses TRBV6-5 and TRBJ2-4; 11 nucleotides line up with TRBD2. The CDR3 has 15 amino acids. Germline V gene data show CDR1 as MNHEY and CDR2 as SVGAGI. V was clipped by 3 bases and J by 8 bases; unmatched bases: 6. The CDR3 region has the DNA TGTGCCAGCAGTTATCTAGCGGGAGGTCGGGACATTCAGTACTTC. Encoded protein: CASSYLAGGRDIQYF.

This clone occurred once. J is TRBJ2-5 and V is TRBV5-1; 13 bases are shared with TRBD2. CDR1 is SGHRS, CDR2 YFSETQ, per germline. V lost 5 bases and J lost 5; bases outside the gene matches: 12. This CDR3 is 17 amino acids long. CDR3 coding DNA: TGCGCCAGCAGTTATCGGACTAGCGGGGGCCTACGGGAGACCCAGTACTTC. This sequence encodes CASSYRTSGGLRETQYF. The variable domain in full, with the rest retrieved from reference TRBV5-1 and TRBJ2-5, is KAGVTQTPRYLIKTRGQQVTLSCSPISGHRSVSWYQQTPGQGLQFLFEYFSETQRNKGNFPGRFSGRQFSNSRSEMNVSTLELGDSALYLCASSYRTSGGLRETQYFGPGTRLLVL.

The chain couples TRBV9 to TRBJ2-1, with 7 bases that match TRBD2. This CDR3 is built from 17 residues. CDR1 SGDLS and CDR2 YYNGEE come from the germline V gene. V shed 3 bases, J shed 4 bases, and the junction held 13 bases outside the gene matches. Here the CDR3 DNA reads TGTGCCAGCAGCGACGATAAATCAGAGGGACTATACAATGAGCAGTTCTTC. It yields the protein CASSDDKSEGLYNEQFF.